These 10 T cell receptor beta chains were all obtained from the same sample, sequenced in a study of T-cell reconstitution after alpha-beta-depleted transplantation in children listed by TCRdb under 2016. Libraries were built with PCR. Sequencing was carried out with an Illumina HiSeq 2500. TCR library preparation used molecular barcoding, with unique molecular identifiers applied to normalize quantification of the TCRbeta repertoire. TCRdb took the public reads, trimmed them with fastp at Q25, ran MiXCR for clone calling and kept in-frame beta chains. Entries that share a CDR3 protein sequence are merged under the most common genes and DNA. The sample table holds a few hundred thousand distinct CDR3 sequences, of which about 17% were seen once. The biggest ten clones account for 2.5% to 3.5% of the sample. Here the sequenced sample was PBMCs from the stem cell graft donor, taken from the stem cell graft. Receptors were obtained from a human donor who donated a stem cell graft to a child with acute lymphoblastic leukemia.

The gene calls are TRBV10-3 and TRBJ2-7, with TRBD2 identical over 13 bases. The CDR3 is 15 residues long. V was clipped by 5 bases and J by 4 bases; unmatched bases: 5. Per germline, CDR1 ENHRY and CDR2 SYGVKD. This CDR3 is CAISKRTSGSYEQYF. CDR3 nucleotides: TGTGCCATCAGTAAAAGGACTAGCGGGAGTTACGAGCAGTACTTC.

This clonotype was observed a few times. The chain links TRBV9 to TRBJ1-1, with 10 bases matching TRBD1. Germline V gives CDR1 SGDLS, CDR2 YYNGEE. Trimming took 0 bases from V and 4 from J; bases not matched to a gene: 3. CDR3 length: 15 residues. CDR3 DNA sequence: TGTGCCAGCAGCGTAGGGGGACAGGGGTCCACTGAAGCTTTCTTT. This gives the protein CASSVGGQGSTEAFF. The variable domain in full, with the rest retrieved from reference TRBV9 and TRBJ1-1, is DSGVTQTPKHLITATGQRVTLRCSPRSGDLSVYWYQQSLDQGLQFLIQYYNGEERAKGNILERFSAQQFPDLHSELNLSSLELGDSALYFCASSVGGQGSTEAFFGQGTRLTVV.

The rearrangement uses TRBV6-1 and TRBJ1-2; no firm D call. The germline gives CDR1 MNHNS, CDR2 SASEGT. V lost 8 bases and J lost 4, with 11 bases in between. The CDR3 covers 12 residues. The chain's CDR3 is CASSRSAYGYTF. Here the CDR3 DNA reads TGTGCCAGCTCAAGGTCGGCCTATGGCTACACCTTC.

This clonotype appeared a few times. This chain uses TRBV12-3 or TRBV12-4 with TRBJ2-1, with 8 bases matching TRBD1. The CDR3 totals 15 residues. J gave up 9 bases and V 7 bases, and 14 bases lay outside the gene matches. The CDR3 DNA sequence: TGTGCCAGCAACTCCGCCAGGGGGCATGGAGGTGAGCAGTTCTTC. Translation: CASNSARGHGGEQFF.

The V call is TRBV29-1, the J call TRBJ2-5, with D uncertain. V lost 0 bases and J lost 2, with 16 bases in between. There are 16 residues in the CDR3. Germline V gives CDR1 SQVTM, CDR2 ANQGSEA. In nucleotides, the CDR3 is TGCAGCGTTGAAGAGCCCGACCAAGCGATACAAGAGACCCAGTACTTC. Translating it yields CSVEEPDQAIQETQYF.

The table lists this clonotype with a few counts. The chain links TRBV20-1 to TRBJ2-5; 7 bases are a match to TRBD2. The CDR3 has 15 residues. The germline gives CDR1 DFQATT, CDR2 SNEGSKA (reference sequence). V was pared by 1 base and J by 4 bases, with 9 bases of the junction left unmatched. CDR3 region: CSARGGGGYLETQYF. For the CDR3, the DNA is TGCAGTGCTAGAGGTGGGGGAGGGTACCTAGAGACCCAGTACTTC.

This clonotype has at least ten counts. This chain links TRBV27 with TRBJ1-6; D is unclear. Trimming stripped 3 bases from V and 7 bases from J, with 4 bases between. CDR1 MNHEY and CDR2 SMNVEV come from the germline V gene (reference sequence). This CDR3 is 12 amino acids long. CDR3 loop: CASSLGNSPLHF. CDR3 DNA sequence: TGTGCCAGCAGTTTGGGGAATTCACCCCTCCACTTT.

The chain couples TRBV12-3 or TRBV12-4 to TRBJ1-5, with D unclear. V was trimmed by 0 bases and J by 4 bases, leaving 4 bases between them. The CDR3 contains 13 residues. CDR3: CASSLAENQPQHF. CDR3 sequence (DNA): TGTGCCAGCAGTTTAGCGGAAAATCAGCCCCAGCATTTT.

The chain has TRBV11-1 and TRBJ2-1; the D gene is possibly TRBD2 (5 bases). V was cut by 0 bases and J by 6 bases, with 12 bases left in between. The CDR3 has 15 residues. From germline, CDR1 is SGHAT and CDR2 FQDESV (reference sequence). The CDR3 DNA is TGTGCCAGCAGCTTAGCTTCTATCCGGGGCAATGAGCAGTTCTTC. It encodes CASSLASIRGNEQFF.

This chain connects TRBV7-2 to TRBJ1-1; 8 nucleotides line up with TRBD1. With V trimmed by 4 bases and J by 1 base, 8 bases remained unmatched. CDR3 size: 16 residues. CDR1 SGHTA and CDR2 FQGNSA come from the germline V gene. CDR3 in DNA: TGTGCCAGCAGCTCCCTACTTACAGGGGGGAACACTGAAGCTTTCTTT. It encodes CASSSLLTGGNTEAFF.